The source of this T cell receptor (beta chain) is a study of blood T cell repertoires in COVID-19 (dated by TCRdb to 2018 to 2020). About the investigation overall: Samples from collaborators originated in the United States, Italy and Spain and spanned both the acute and convalescent phases of COVID-19. The material from the prospective study consisted of cDNA or gDNA derived from T cells, B-cell-depleted T cells, or PBMCs. Deeply sampled blood TCRbeta repertoires from subjects exposed to, actively infected with, or recovered from COVID-19 were included in the dataset. The samples were drawn from two sources: the first 160 participants of the ongoing ImmuneRACE study, and some 1,300 subjects contributed by 6 global collaborators. A freely available public database, intended as a resource for researchers studying the immune response to SARS-CoV-2, is where the repertoires were released. The sample metadata nearly always contained a de-identified subject ID, COVID-19 status, age in years and sex. Where available, HLA class I and class II types were taken from metadata supplied by the sample provider and were not determined by assay-based typing. Broader findings and caveats from the paper: Clinical and demographic metadata were provided uncurated, with the amount varying by source and participant.

In regard to this clone: Its target antigen remains unknown. No quality values exist for individual bases; no much larger clone is one base distant.

The germline V gene encodes CDR1 MGHRA and CDR2 YSYEKL. Trimming removed 2 bases from V and 4 bases from J; the gene matches leave 0 bases unexplained. Taken from cysteine to phenylalanine, the CDR3 has 14 residues. CDR3 DNA only is kept here, 42 bases in frame from base 1. Collaborating institutions collected whole blood in K2EDTA tubes following their own protocols. Collaborator samples were shipped for TCRbeta analysis as frozen whole blood, isolated PBMCs, or DNA extracted from either sample type. TCRbeta CDR3 regions were amplified from genomic DNA by means of the immunoSEQ Assay, a bias-controlled multiplex PCR. The study's processing was this. The number of nucleated cells in each sample was estimated from the amplification of reference gene primers within the assay. Sequence reads were collapsed and filtered to measure the absolute abundance of every unique TCRbeta CDR3 rearrangement. For each sample, productive Simpson clonality was calculated as the square root of Simpson's diversity index over productive rearrangements. Entries here come from immuneACCESS through TCRdb and include only in-frame sequences with V and J called. Some clones fail to appear in such tables; in the studies checked, an unresolved V gene covers under half of the shortfall, and the cause of the remainder is unknown. V, J and clone size derive from that table, while D and trimming were established from the DNA sequence. For this sample the table gives 110,000 to 150,000 clones, of which 70% to 85% were detected only once. The top ten constitute roughly 3.4% of the sample.

This receptor chain uses TRBV4-1 and TRBJ2-1; 9 nucleotides in the junction match TRBD2. The source material was peripheral blood. The TCR was taken from a man aged 60-69 years with acute or convalescent COVID-19. The CDR3 reads CASSQLAGYNEQFF. The bases read TGCGCCAGCAGCCAACTAGCGGGGTACAATGAGCAGTTCTTC.